This is a list of T cell receptor beta chains from one sample in a study of cytomegalovirus exposure and HLA in healthy donors. Data came from immunoSEQ multiplex PCR; TCRdb stores just in-frame clones and leaves some out. In the table there are some 130,000 clones, over 75% of which are singletons. Sequencing input: PBMCs. The receptors shown here come from a boy aged 10-17 years in good health and CMV-seronegative. Both conserved end residues are part of each CDR3. D genes are given only for firm matches. Rows may omit the clone size; those that give it use once, few, many or a size class.

v_gene: TRBV16
j_gene: TRBJ1-4
abundance: once
d_gene: TRBD1
CDR3aa: CASSLSGTANEKLFF
CDR3nt: TGTGCCAGCAGCCTATCCGGGACAGCGAATGAAAAACTGTTTTTT

v_gene: TRBV5-1
j_gene: TRBJ2-3
abundance: once
d_gene: TRBD2
CDR3aa: CASSLEGGAGESTDTQYF
CDR3nt: TGCGCCAGCAGCTTGGAAGGGGGAGCGGGGGAAAGCACAGATACGCAGTATTTT

v_gene: TRBV15
j_gene: TRBJ2-5
abundance: .
d_gene: TRBD2
CDR3aa: CATSRDLAGGWETQYF
CDR3nt: TGTGCCACCAGCAGAGATTTGGCGGGAGGGTGGGAGACCCAGTACTTC

v_gene: TRBV30
j_gene: TRBJ1-1
abundance: .
d_gene: .
CDR3aa: CAWKLERGGATEAFF
CDR3nt: TGTGCCTGGAAATTGGAACGTGGGGGGGCCACTGAAGCTTTCTTT

v_gene: TRBV9
j_gene: TRBJ2-3
abundance: .
d_gene: TRBD2
CDR3aa: CASSVGTGSSGDSTDTQYF
CDR3nt: TGTGCCAGCAGCGTAGGAACGGGCTCTAGCGGAGATAGCACAGATACGCAGTATTTT

v_gene: TRBV6-5
j_gene: TRBJ2-5
abundance: .
d_gene: TRBD2
CDR3aa: CASSRSGGGGETQYF
CDR3nt: TGTGCCAGCAGTAGGAGCGGGGGAGGGGGGGAGACCCAGTACTTC

v_gene: TRBV18
j_gene: TRBJ2-2
abundance: .
d_gene: .
CDR3aa: CASSPQGDGELFF
CDR3nt: TGTGCCAGCTCACCACAGGGGGACGGGGAGCTGTTTTTT

v_gene: TRBV7-2
j_gene: TRBJ1-5
abundance: once
d_gene: .
CDR3aa: CASSLARYQPQHF
CDR3nt: TGTGCCAGCAGCTTAGCGAGATATCAGCCCCAGCATTTT

v_gene: TRBV11-2
j_gene: TRBJ1-4
abundance: once
d_gene: .
CDR3aa: CASSVQGVNEKLFF
CDR3nt: TGTGCCAGCAGCGTACAGGGCGTTAATGAAAAACTGTTTTTT

v_gene: TRBV7-9
j_gene: TRBJ2-2
abundance: .
d_gene: TRBD2
CDR3aa: CASSSGGPGELFF
CDR3nt: TGTGCCAGCAGCTCGGGGGGGCCCGGGGAGCTGTTTTTT

v_gene: TRBV6-5
j_gene: TRBJ2-1
abundance: .
d_gene: TRBD1
CDR3aa: CASSYGTGFYNEQFF
CDR3nt: TGTGCCAGCAGTTACGGGACAGGGTTTTACAATGAGCAGTTCTTC

v_gene: TRBV4-2
j_gene: TRBJ1-1
abundance: .
d_gene: TRBD1
CDR3aa: CASSPGGWTEAFF
CDR3nt: TGTGCCAGCAGCCCAGGGGGCTGGACTGAAGCTTTCTTT

v_gene: TRBV29-1
j_gene: TRBJ2-7
abundance: .
d_gene: TRBD1
CDR3aa: CSVEADLKAGGEQYF
CDR3nt: TGCAGCGTTGAGGCCGACCTAAAGGCAGGGGGCGAGCAGTACTTC

v_gene: TRBV7-2
j_gene: TRBJ2-1
abundance: once
d_gene: TRBD1
CDR3aa: CASSLEGAAYNEQFF
CDR3nt: TGTGCCAGCAGCTTAGAGGGGGCCGCCTACAATGAGCAGTTCTTC

v_gene: TRBV7-6
j_gene: TRBJ2-3
abundance: .
d_gene: TRBD2
CDR3aa: CASSPGGGADTQYF
CDR3nt: TGTGCCAGCAGCCCGGGGGGTGGGGCAGATACGCAGTATTTT

v_gene: TRBV19
j_gene: TRBJ2-3
abundance: .
d_gene: TRBD2
CDR3aa: CASSVSGSGDTQYF
CDR3nt: TGTGCCAGTAGTGTTAGCGGGAGCGGCGATACGCAGTATTTT

v_gene: TRBV19
j_gene: TRBJ1-2
abundance: .
d_gene: .
CDR3aa: CASNQGQYPNYGYTF
CDR3nt: TGTGCCAGTAACCAAGGACAGTACCCTAACTATGGCTACACCTTC

v_gene: TRBV27
j_gene: TRBJ2-5
abundance: .
d_gene: .
CDR3aa: CASSSTDQETQYF
CDR3nt: TGTGCCAGCAGTTCGACAGACCAAGAGACCCAGTACTTC

v_gene: TRBV29-1
j_gene: TRBJ2-5
abundance: .
d_gene: TRBD2
CDR3aa: CSGAGGQETQYF
CDR3nt: TGCAGCGGGGCGGGGGGGCAGGAGACCCAGTACTTC

v_gene: TRBV12-2
j_gene: TRBJ1-1
abundance: .
d_gene: .
CDR3aa: CASRLGAGGEAFF
CDR3nt: TGTGCAAGTCGCTTGGGGGCGGGGGGAGAGGCTTTCTTT

v_gene: TRBV4-3
j_gene: TRBJ1-6
abundance: .
d_gene: .
CDR3aa: CASSQDRGGSPLHF
CDR3nt: TGCGCCAGCAGCCAAGATAGGGGGGGTTCACCCCTCCACTTT

v_gene: TRBV6-4
j_gene: TRBJ1-1
abundance: .
d_gene: TRBD1
CDR3aa: CASRGTANTEAFF
CDR3nt: TGTGCCAGCAGAGGGACAGCAAACACTGAAGCTTTCTTT